This T cell receptor beta chain emerged from a study of CD8+CD57+ T cells in acquired aplastic anemia. Turning to the study itself: Mean DNA quantity obtained from sorted CD4+ and CD8+ cells was about 3.5 ug. Findings and limits, study-wide: Fewer than 35 sequences, all CD8+ CDR3, were shared between patients and controls.

Whoever was chosen for sequencing had shown CD8+CD57+ cell expansion by flow cytometry. The cohort consisted entirely of patients having severe acquired aplastic anemia. Patient blood was sampled before any therapy had been received. This CDR3 is built from 15 residues. Germline lookup yields CDR1 LNHDA and CDR2 SQIVND (reference sequence). As for this clonotype: The target antigen is unknown. The junction departs from germline at one end; a sequencing error may be responsible.

Genomic DNA provided the template from which TCR beta VDJ and CDR3 profiles were obtained. MiXCR was run by TCRdb on the reads, yielding one entry per CDR3 protein. The repertoire holds around 250,000 distinct CDR3 sequences, with less than 85% as singletons. The chain recombines TRBV19 with TRBJ1-5; D is unclear. Material: sorted CD4+, CD8+, or CD8+CD57+ T cells (not recorded which) from PBMCs. The source of this sequence is a human donor with aplastic anemia. Here the CDR3 DNA reads TGTGCCAGCAGCGTAGGAGTAGCAGACTCAGATGCGCAGTATTTC. Its translation is CASSVGVADSDAQYF.